The rows below give T cell receptor beta chains drawn from one sample of a study of T cell responses to AZD1222 COVID-19 vaccine. Produced via immunoSEQ multiplex PCR; TCRdb's table is partial and in-frame only. The sample includes about 100,000 clones, around 90% seen only once; the top ten take roughly 1.7%. The material sequenced was peripheral blood, taken on day 0 of AZD1222 vaccination. The receptor source for this set is an adult in good health. The CDR3 runs from the conserved cysteine through the conserved F or W. A D gene is named only where the DNA matches it firmly. Size is stated for part of the rows, as once, few or many counts, or as a class when the clone is expanded.

length,V,J,size,D,DNA,CDR3
14,TRBV5-4,TRBJ2-2,NA,NA,TGTGCCAGCAGCCCCCCTGGTAACACCGGGGAGCTGTTTTTT,CASSPPGNTGELFF
16,TRBV7-7,TRBJ2-3,NA,NA,TGTGCCAGCAGCCCGCAACTAGCTAAGAGCACAGATACGCAGTATTTT,CASSPQLAKSTDTQYF
13,TRBV2,TRBJ1-1,NA,NA,TGTGCCAGTACTACAGGAGCGAACACTGAAGCTTTCTTT,CASTTGANTEAFF
15,TRBV4-1,TRBJ2-1,NA,NA,TGCGCCAGCAGCCAAGAGCAGTTGGGGGTCTCTCCCCAGTTCTTC,CASSQEQLGVSPQFF
13,TRBV19,TRBJ1-2,NA,NA,TGTGCCAGTAGTATAGAGGGGCGAGATGGCTACACCTTC,CASSIEGRDGYTF
13,TRBV29-1,TRBJ2-7,NA,TRBD2,TGCAGCGTGGGACTAGCGGGAAATCTTGAGCAGTACTTC,CSVGLAGNLEQYF
13,TRBV27,TRBJ1-4,NA,NA,TGTGCCAGCAGTTTGTCAGGGGATGAAAAACTGTTTTTT,CASSLSGDEKLFF
18,TRBV23-1,TRBJ1-1,NA,NA,TGCGCCAGCAGTCAATTCGGAGGGGAAAGAGTTGAACGGGATGAAGCTTTCTTT,CASSQFGGERVERDEAFF
16,TRBV7-9,TRBJ1-1,NA,NA,TGTGCCAGCAGCCCAGGGAGGCAGAGTGGGGGCACTGAAGCTTTCTTT,CASSPGRQSGGTEAFF
15,TRBV5-1,TRBJ2-1,NA,NA,TGCGCCAGCAGCCCCCAGGGCGGGTCCTACAATGAGCAGTTCTTC,CASSPQGGSYNEQFF
15,TRBV28,TRBJ1-2,once,NA,TGTGCCAGCAGTCTCGGGGGCGGGATTCCAGGTGGCTACACCTTC,CASSLGGGIPGGYTF
14,TRBV19,TRBJ2-7,once,NA,TGTGCCAGTAGTATCAGTGACCGCTCCTACGAGCAGTACTTC,CASSISDRSYEQYF
16,TRBV7-6,TRBJ2-1,NA,TRBD2,TGTGCCAGCAGCTTAGCGGCTAGCGGGGCCTACAATGAGCAGTTCTTC,CASSLAASGAYNEQFF
13,TRBV29-1,TRBJ1-1,NA,NA,TGCAGCGTCAAGCTGGACGGGAACACTGAAGCTTTCTTT,CSVKLDGNTEAFF
13,TRBV28,TRBJ2-7,once,NA,TGTGCCAGCAGTAAAACAATCTCCTACGAGCAGTACTTC,CASSKTISYEQYF
16,TRBV4-1,TRBJ1-4,NA,NA,TGCGCCAGCAGCCAAGTCCATCGGGGGGCGCAGGAAAAACTGTTTTTT,CASSQVHRGAQEKLFF
12,TRBV2,TRBJ2-5,NA,NA,TGTGCCAGCAGAAGGGACCAAGAGACCCAGTACTTC,CASRRDQETQYF
13,TRBV28,TRBJ1-2,once,TRBD1,TGTGCCAGCAGTGTCAGGGGGGACTATGGCTACACCTTC,CASSVRGDYGYTF